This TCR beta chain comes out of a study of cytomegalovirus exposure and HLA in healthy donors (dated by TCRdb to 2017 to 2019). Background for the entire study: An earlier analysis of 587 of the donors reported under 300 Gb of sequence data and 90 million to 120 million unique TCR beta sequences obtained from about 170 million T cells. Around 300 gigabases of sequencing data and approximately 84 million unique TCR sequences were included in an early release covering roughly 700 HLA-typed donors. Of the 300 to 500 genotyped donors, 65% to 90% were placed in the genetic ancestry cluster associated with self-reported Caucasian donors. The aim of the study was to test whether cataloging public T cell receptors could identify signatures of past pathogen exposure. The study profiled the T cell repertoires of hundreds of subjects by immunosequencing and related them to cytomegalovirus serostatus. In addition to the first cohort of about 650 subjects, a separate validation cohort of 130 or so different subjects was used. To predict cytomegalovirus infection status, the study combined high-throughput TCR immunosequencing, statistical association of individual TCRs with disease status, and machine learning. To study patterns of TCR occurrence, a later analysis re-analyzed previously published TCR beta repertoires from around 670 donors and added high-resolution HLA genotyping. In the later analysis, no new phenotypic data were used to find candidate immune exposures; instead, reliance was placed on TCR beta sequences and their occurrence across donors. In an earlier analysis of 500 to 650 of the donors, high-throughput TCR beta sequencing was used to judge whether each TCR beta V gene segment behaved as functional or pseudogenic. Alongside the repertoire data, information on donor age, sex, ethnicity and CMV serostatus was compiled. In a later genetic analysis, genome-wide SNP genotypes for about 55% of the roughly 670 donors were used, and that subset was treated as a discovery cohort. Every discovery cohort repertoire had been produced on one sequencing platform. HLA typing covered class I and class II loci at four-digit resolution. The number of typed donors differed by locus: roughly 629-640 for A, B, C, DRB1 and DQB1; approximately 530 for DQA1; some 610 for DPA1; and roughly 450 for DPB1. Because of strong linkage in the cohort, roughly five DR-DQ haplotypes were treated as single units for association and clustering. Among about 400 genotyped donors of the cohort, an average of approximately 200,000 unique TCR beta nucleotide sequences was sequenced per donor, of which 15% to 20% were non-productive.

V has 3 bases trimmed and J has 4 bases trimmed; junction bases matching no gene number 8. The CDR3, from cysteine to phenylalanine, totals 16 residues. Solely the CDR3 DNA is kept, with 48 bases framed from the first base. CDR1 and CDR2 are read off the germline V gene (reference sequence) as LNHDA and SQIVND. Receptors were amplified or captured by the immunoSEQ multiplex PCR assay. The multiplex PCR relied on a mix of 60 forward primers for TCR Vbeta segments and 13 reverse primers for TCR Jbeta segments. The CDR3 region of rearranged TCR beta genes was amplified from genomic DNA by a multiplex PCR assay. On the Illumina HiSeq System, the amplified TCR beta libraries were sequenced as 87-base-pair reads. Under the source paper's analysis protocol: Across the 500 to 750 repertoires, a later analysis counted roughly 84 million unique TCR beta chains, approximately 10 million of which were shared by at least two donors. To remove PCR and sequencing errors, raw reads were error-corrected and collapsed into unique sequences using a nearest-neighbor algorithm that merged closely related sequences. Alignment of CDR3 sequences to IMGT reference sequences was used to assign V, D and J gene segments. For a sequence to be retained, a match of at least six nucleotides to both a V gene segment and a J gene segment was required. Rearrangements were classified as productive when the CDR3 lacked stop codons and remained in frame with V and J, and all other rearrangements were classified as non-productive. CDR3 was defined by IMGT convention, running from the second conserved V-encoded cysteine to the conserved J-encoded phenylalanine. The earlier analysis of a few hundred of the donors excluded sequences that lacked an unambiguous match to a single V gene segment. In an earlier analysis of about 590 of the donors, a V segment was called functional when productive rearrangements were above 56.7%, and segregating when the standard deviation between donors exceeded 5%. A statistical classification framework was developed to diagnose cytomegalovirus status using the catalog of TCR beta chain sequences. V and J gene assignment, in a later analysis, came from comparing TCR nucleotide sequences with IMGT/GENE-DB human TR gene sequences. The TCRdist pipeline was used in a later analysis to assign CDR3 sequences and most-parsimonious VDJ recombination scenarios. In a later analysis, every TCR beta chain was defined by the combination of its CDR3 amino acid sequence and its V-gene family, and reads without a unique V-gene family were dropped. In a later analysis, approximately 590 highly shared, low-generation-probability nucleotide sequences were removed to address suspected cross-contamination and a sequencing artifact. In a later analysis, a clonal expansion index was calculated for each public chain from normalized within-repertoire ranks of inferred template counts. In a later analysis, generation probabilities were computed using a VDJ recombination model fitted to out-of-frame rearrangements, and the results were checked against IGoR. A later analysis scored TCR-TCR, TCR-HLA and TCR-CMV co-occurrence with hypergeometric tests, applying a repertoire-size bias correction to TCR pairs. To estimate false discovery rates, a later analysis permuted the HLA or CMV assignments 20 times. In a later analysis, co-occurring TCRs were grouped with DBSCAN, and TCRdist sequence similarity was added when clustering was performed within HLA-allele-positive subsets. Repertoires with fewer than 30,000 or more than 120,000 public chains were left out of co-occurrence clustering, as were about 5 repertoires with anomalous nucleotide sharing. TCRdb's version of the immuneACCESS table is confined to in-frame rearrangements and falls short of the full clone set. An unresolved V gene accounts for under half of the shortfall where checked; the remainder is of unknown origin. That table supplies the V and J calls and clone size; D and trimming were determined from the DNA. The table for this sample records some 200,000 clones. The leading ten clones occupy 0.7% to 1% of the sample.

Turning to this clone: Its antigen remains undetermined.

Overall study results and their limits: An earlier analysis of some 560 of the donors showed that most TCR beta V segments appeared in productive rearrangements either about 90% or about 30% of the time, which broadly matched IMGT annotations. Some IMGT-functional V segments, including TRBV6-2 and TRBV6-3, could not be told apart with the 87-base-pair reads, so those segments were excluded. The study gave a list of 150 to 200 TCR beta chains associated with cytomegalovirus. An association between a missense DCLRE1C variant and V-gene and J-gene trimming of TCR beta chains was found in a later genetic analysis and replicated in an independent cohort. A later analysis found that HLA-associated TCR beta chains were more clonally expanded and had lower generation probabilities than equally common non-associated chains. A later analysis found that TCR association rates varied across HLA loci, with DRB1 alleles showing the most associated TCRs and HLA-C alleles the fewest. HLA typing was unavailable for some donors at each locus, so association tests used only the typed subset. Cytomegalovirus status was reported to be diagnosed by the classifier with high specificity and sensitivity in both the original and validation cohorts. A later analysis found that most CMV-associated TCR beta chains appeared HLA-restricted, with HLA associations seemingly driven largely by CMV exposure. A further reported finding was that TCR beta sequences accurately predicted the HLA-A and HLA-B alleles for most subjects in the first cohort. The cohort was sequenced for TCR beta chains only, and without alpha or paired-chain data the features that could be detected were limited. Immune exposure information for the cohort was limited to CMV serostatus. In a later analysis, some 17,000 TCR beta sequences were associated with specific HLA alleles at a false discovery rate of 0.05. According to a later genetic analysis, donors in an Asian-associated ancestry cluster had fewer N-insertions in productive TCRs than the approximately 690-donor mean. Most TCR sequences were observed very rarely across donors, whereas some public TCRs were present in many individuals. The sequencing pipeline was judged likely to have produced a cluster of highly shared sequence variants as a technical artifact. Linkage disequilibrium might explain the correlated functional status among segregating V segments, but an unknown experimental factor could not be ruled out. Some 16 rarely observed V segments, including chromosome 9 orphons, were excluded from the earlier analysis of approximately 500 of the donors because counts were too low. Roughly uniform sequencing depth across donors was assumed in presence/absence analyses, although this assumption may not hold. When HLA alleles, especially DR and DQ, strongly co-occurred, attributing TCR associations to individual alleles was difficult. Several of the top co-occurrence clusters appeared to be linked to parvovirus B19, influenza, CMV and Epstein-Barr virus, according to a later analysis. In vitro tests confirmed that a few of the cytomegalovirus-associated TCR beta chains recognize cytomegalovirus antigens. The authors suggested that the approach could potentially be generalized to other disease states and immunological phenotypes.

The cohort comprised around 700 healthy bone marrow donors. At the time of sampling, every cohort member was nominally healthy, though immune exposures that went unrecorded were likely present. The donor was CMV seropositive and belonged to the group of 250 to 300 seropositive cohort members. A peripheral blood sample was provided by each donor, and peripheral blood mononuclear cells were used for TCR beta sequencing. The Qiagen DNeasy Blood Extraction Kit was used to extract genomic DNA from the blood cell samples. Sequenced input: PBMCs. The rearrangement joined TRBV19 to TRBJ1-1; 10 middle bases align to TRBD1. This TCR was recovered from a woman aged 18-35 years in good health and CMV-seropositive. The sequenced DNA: TGTGCCAGTAGTATCTCCGGGACAGGGGTTGGCACTGAAGCTTTCTTT. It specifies CASSISGTGVGTEAFF.